Listed here is a single T cell receptor beta chain. The authors ran a second PCR of about 6 to 11 cycles using a sample-barcoded 5' primer and a J-beta primer mix. TCRdb itself ran the 5' RACE reads through MiXCR, one entry per CDR3 protein. The sample contains some 1.5 million distinct CDR3 sequences, about 28% of which appear only once. This entry is derived from a study of blood T cells in healthy people across ages. This CDR3 has 15 amino acids. With 3 bases clipped from V and 7 bases from J, the junction kept 10 bases outside the gene matches. The specimen sequenced was blood. The V gene is TRBV12-3 or TRBV12-4, the J gene TRBJ1-1, with 8 bases fitting TRBD1. This clonotype originated in a woman younger than 45 in good health. CDR3 protein: CASSFQGATIFEAFF. The CDR3 nucleotides are TGTGCCAGCAGTTTCCAGGGGGCGACCATATTTGAAGCTTTCTTT.